This entry describes one T cell receptor beta chain. Its antigen is not known. The same CDR3 can be traced to other DNA sequences in this sample. Reverse transcription of extracted RNA yielded cDNA, which provided the sequencing template. Clones were read by immunoSEQ multiplex PCR, and TCRdb kept only the in-frame ones, dropping some. The table records fewer than 250,000 clones, about 60% of them present only once. The sample originates from a study of CD8+ T cells in alopecia areata. Sample treatment: oral pan-JAK inhibitor, 5-10 mg twice daily. Study findings and constraints: Among the 100 top clones, expanded CD8+ clones, like scalp clonality, were significantly decreased by tofacitinib. Sequencing of scalp samples also includes resident alphabeta T cells from normal skin.

The CDR3 runs 13 residues. Germline V gives CDR1 MNHNY, CDR2 SVGAGI (reference sequence). Trimming left V 3 bases short and J 1 base short, with 7 bases between. The V and J genes are TRBV6-6 and TRBJ2-7; D perhaps matches TRBD2 (5 bases). The sample in question was CD4+ T cells sorted from blood, obtained at week 4, from a patient treated with tofacitinib. The sequence was collected from a human donor with alopecia areata. The CDR3 loop reads CASSYRGSYEQYF. The DNA of the CDR3 is TGTGCCAGCAGTTATCGGGGTTCCTACGAGCAGTACTTC.